The rows below give T cell receptor beta chains drawn from one sample of a study of tumor-infiltrating lymphocytes in primary liver carcinoma. One entry per CDR3 protein, called by TCRdb with MiXCR from the multiplex PCR reads. The table records more than 100,000 distinct CDR3 sequences, less than 75% of them present only once. Sequencing was done on a sample of tumor-adjacent normal liver tissue. The receptors were gathered from a woman aged 55-69 years with primary liver carcinoma and hepatitis B virus infection. The CDR3 runs from the conserved cysteine through the conserved F or W. D genes are given only for firm matches. Where a row states a size, it is once, few, many or the class of an expanded clone; other rows omit it.

V gene: TRBV29-1; D gene: -; clone size: -; J gene: TRBJ2-5; CDR3 protein: CSASGDPPETQYF; CDR3 DNA: TGCAGCGCTTCTGGGGACCCCCCTGAGACACAGTACTTC
V gene: TRBV11-2; D gene: TRBD1; clone size: few; J gene: TRBJ1-4; CDR3 protein: CASSLGTALRKLFF; CDR3 DNA: TGTGCTAGCAGCTTAGGGACAGCTTTAAGAAAACTGTTTTTT
V gene: TRBV29-1; D gene: TRBD1; clone size: once; J gene: TRBJ2-4; CDR3 protein: CGAITGTGGVQYF; CDR3 DNA: TGCGGCGCGATCACCGGAACAGGGGGCGTTCAGTACTTC
V gene: TRBV4-1; D gene: -; clone size: many; J gene: TRBJ1-3; CDR3 protein: CASSQRGGTSERDTIYF; CDR3 DNA: TGCGCCAGCAGCCAAAGGGGAGGGACGTCAGAGAGGGACACCATATATTTT
V gene: TRBV29-1; D gene: -; clone size: -; J gene: TRBJ2-1; CDR3 protein: CSAPSRRVAGNEQFF; CDR3 DNA: TGCAGCGCCCCCTCCCGCCGGGTGGCAGGCAATGAGCAGTTCTTT
V gene: TRBV6-5; D gene: -; clone size: many; J gene: TRBJ1-3; CDR3 protein: CASRDQGGASGNTIYF; CDR3 DNA: TGTGCCAGCAGGGACCAGGGTGGAGCCTCTGGAAACACCATATATTTT
V gene: TRBV11-2; D gene: TRBD2; clone size: once; J gene: TRBJ2-7; CDR3 protein: CVSSLDRSSGRLYERYF; CDR3 DNA: TGTGTCAGCAGCTTAGATCGAAGTAGCGGGAGACTCTACGAGCGTTACTTC
V gene: TRBV11-2; D gene: -; clone size: once; J gene: TRBJ2-5; CDR3 protein: CASSLDPLRTASGETQYF; CDR3 DNA: TGTGCCAGCAGCTTAGATCCCCTACGGACAGCCTCAGGGGAGACCCAGTACTTC
V gene: TRBV6-1; D gene: -; clone size: -; J gene: TRBJ1-6; CDR3 protein: CVSSEVADTVGSPLHF; CDR3 DNA: TGTGTCAGCAGTGAAGTAGCGGATACGGTCGGTTCACCCCTCCACTTT
V gene: TRBV11-2; D gene: -; clone size: -; J gene: TRBJ1-1; CDR3 protein: CASRLILTGTAFF; CDR3 DNA: TGTGCCAGCAGGCTAATATTGACGGGTACAGCTTTCTTT
V gene: TRBV29-1; D gene: -; clone size: -; J gene: TRBJ1-2; CDR3 protein: CSVEETANHGYTF; CDR3 DNA: TGCAGCGTTGAAGAGACAGCTAACCATGGCTACACTTTC
V gene: TRBV19; D gene: TRBD1; clone size: -; J gene: TRBJ2-3; CDR3 protein: CASSTRDRGNTRTGTDTQYF; CDR3 DNA: TGTGCCAGTAGTACACGGGACAGGGGGAACACACGTACCGGCACAGATACGCAGTATTTT
V gene: TRBV11-2; D gene: -; clone size: few; J gene: TRBJ2-7; CDR3 protein: CASNSQGSYKQYF; CDR3 DNA: TGTGCCAGCAACTCCCAAGGTTCGTACAAGCAGTACTTC
V gene: TRBV28; D gene: TRBD2; clone size: few; J gene: TRBJ2-1; CDR3 protein: CASSFPTSGYNEQFF; CDR3 DNA: TGTGCCAGCAGTTTTCCCACTAGCGGGTACAATGAGCAGTTCTTC
V gene: TRBV6-5; D gene: -; clone size: many; J gene: TRBJ2-2; CDR3 protein: CASSYRDLGAGELFF; CDR3 DNA: TGTGCCAGCAGTTACAGGGACCTCGGGGCCGGGGAGCTGTTTTTT
V gene: TRBV6-5; D gene: -; clone size: -; J gene: TRBJ1-2; CDR3 protein: CASRPWGRGARGMNYGYTF; CDR3 DNA: -